Below are 8 T cell receptor beta chains sequenced from a single sample in a study of cytomegalovirus exposure and HLA in healthy donors. Vbeta (60) and Jbeta (13) primers were used in the PCR. Some clones are missing from TCRdb's copy, which holds only in-frame ones; the method was immunoSEQ multiplex PCR. The sample consists of 170,000 or so clones, around four fifths of them appearing once. The specimen was PBMCs. The receptors stem from a woman aged 50 to 60 in good health and CMV-seropositive.

CDR3 sequence reads: CASSSVASGGGDTQYF. CDR3 DNA sequence: TGCGCCAGCAGCTCCGTGGCTAGCGGGGGAGGAGATACGCAGTATTTT. The chain has TRBV5-1 and TRBJ2-3, with 10 positions matching TRBD2. The CDR3 is made up of 16 amino acids. After removal of 3 bases from V and 5 bases from J, the junction contained 9 bases not matched to a gene. From germline, CDR1 is SGHRS and CDR2 YFSETQ.

This chain links TRBV7-9 with TRBJ1-1, with D tentatively TRBD1 (5 bases). The germline V gene has CDR1 SEHNR and CDR2 FQNEAQ (reference sequence). This CDR3 contains 14 residues. V was shortened by 2 bases and J by 1 base, with 8 bases between the two germline ends. In DNA, the CDR3 is TGTGCCAGCAGCTTACGACAGAGGAACACTGAAGCTTTCTTT. It encodes CASSLRQRNTEAFF. Together with reference TRBV7-9 and TRBJ1-1, the CDR3 gives the full variable domain: DTGVSQNPRHKITKRGQNVTFRCDPISEHNRLYWYRQTLGQGPEFLTYFQNEAQLEKSRLLSDRFSAERPKGSFSTLEIQRTEQGDSAMYLCASSLRQRNTEAFFGQGTRLTVV.

The chain has TRBV7-2 and TRBJ1-6; 10 bases line up with TRBD1. The CDR3 has 16 amino acids. V was pared by 4 bases and J by 9 bases, with 9 bases of the junction left unmatched. Germline V gene sequence: CDR1 SGHTA, CDR2 FQGNSA. CDR3 sequence reads: CASSWKTGGAGSPLHF. The CDR3, as DNA: TGTGCCAGCAGCTGGAAGACAGGGGGCGCAGGTTCACCCCTCCACTTT.

The V and J genes are TRBV9 and TRBJ1-1; D unclear. The CDR3 extends over 14 amino acids. The V gene lost 0 bases and the J gene lost 1 base, with 7 bases spanning the gap. Germline V gives CDR1 SGDLS, CDR2 YYNGEE. CDR3 sequence reads: CASSVATGNTEAFF. CDR3 in DNA: TGTGCCAGCAGCGTAGCTACGGGGAACACTGAAGCTTTCTTT.

The DNA of the CDR3 is TGTGCCAGCCGGCCTAGCGGGAGGGCAGATACGCAGTATTTT. Amino acid sequence: CASRPSGRADTQYF. The V and J genes are TRBV28 and TRBJ2-3; 12 positions match TRBD2. V was clipped by 8 bases and J by 4 bases; unmatched bases: 4. This CDR3 spans 14 amino acids. CDR1 and CDR2 (germline): MDHEN, SYDVKM. The full variable domain, its missing parts supplied by reference TRBV28 and TRBJ2-3, is DVKVTQSSRYLVKRTGEKVFLECVQDMDHENMFWYRQDPGLGLRLIYFSYDVKMKEKGDIPEGYSVSREKKERFSLILESASTNQTSMYLCASRPSGRADTQYFGPGTRLTVL.

The chain carries TRBV19 and TRBJ2-7, with unresolved D. V lost 6 bases, J lost 3 bases, and 15 bases lay in between. In germline, CDR1 is LNHDA, CDR2 SQIVND (reference sequence). The length of the CDR3 is 14 residues. DNA for the CDR3: TGTGCCAGTAGCCACCCCGTACCCTACTACGAGCAGTACTTC. Residues: CASSHPVPYYEQYF.

The table lists this clone with a count of one. The rearrangement uses TRBV28 and TRBJ2-5; D gene unclear. The J call could be wrong; TRBJ2-7 is a better fit for the DNA end. From germline, CDR1 is MDHEN and CDR2 SYDVKM. The CDR3 spans 14 residues. The CDR3 DNA reads TGTGCCAGCGTTGGAGTAGGATTCTCCTACGAGCAGTACTTC. Translation: CASVGVGFSYEQYF.

V and J are TRBV15 and TRBJ1-6, with D perhaps TRBD1 (6 bases). This CDR3 comprises 17 residues. With 3 bases removed from V and 9 bases from J, the gap between germline ends came to 21 bases. Germline V gene lookup returns CDR1 LNHNV and CDR2 YYDKDF (reference sequence). For the CDR3, the DNA is TGTGCCACCAGCAGGTCTACCCAAGCAGGGGCAGGTTCACCCCTCCACTTT. It specifies CATSRSTQAGAGSPLHF. The complete variable domain, with remaining parts taken from reference TRBV15 and TRBJ1-6, reads DAMVIQNPRYQVTQFGKPVTLSCSQTLNHNVMYWYQQKSSQAPKLLFHYYDKDFNNEADTPDNFQSRRPNTSFCFLDIRSPGLGDTAMYLCATSRSTQAGAGSPLHFGNGTRLTVT.